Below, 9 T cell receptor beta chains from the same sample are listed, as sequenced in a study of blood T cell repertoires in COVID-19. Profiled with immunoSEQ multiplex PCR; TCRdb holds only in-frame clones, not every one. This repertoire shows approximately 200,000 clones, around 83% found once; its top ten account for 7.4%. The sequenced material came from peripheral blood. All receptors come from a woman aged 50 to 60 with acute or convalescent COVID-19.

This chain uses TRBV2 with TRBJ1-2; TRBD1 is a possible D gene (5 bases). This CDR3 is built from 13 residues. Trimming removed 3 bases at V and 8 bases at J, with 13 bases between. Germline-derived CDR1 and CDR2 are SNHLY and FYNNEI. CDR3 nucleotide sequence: TGTGCCAGCAGTGAGGGGGGACTGAGGGGCTACACCTTC. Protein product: CASSEGGLRGYTF.

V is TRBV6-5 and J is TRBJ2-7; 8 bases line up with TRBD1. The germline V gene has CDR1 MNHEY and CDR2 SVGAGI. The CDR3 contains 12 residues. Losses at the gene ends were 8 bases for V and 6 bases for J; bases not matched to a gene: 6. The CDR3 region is CASGGQAGEQYF. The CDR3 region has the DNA TGTGCCAGCGGGGGACAGGCCGGCGAGCAGTACTTC.

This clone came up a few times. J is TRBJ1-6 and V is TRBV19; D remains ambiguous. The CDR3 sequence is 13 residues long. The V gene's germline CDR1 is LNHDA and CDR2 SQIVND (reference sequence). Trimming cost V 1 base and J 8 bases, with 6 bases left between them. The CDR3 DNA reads TGTGCCAGTAGTATAGCAGCGGATTCACCCCTCCACTTT. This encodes CASSIAADSPLHF.

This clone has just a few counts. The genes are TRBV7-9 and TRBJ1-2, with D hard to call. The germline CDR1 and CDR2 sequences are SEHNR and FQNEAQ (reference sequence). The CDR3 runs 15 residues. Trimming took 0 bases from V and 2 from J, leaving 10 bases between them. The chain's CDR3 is CASSLAGGINYGYTF. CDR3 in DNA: TGTGCCAGCAGCTTAGCGGGAGGTATCAACTATGGCTACACCTTC.

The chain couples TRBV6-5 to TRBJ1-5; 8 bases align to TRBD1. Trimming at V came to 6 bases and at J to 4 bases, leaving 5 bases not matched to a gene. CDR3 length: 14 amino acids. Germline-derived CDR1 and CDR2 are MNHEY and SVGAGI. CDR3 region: CASRPGGPNQPQHF. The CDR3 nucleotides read TGTGCCAGCAGACCAGGGGGCCCTAATCAGCCCCAGCATTTT.

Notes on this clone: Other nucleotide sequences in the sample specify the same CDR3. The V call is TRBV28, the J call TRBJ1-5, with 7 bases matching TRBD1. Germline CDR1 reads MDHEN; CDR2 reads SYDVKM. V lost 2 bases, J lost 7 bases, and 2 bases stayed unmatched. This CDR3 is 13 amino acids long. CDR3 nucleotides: TGTGCCAGCAGTTTACAGGGGGGACAGCCCCAGCATTTT. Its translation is CASSLQGGQPQHF.

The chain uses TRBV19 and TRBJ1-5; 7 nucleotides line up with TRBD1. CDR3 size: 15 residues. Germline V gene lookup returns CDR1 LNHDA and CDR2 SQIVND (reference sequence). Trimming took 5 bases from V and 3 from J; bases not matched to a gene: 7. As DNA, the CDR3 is TGTGCCAGTAGTGCCGACAGGGCCCTCAATCAGCCCCAGCATTTT. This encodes CASSADRALNQPQHF. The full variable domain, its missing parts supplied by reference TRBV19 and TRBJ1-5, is DGGITQSPKYLFRKEGQNVTLSCEQNLNHDAMYWYRQDPGQGLRLIYYSQIVNDFQKGDIAEGYSVSREKKESFPLTVTSAQKNPTAFYLCASSADRALNQPQHFGDGTRLSIL.

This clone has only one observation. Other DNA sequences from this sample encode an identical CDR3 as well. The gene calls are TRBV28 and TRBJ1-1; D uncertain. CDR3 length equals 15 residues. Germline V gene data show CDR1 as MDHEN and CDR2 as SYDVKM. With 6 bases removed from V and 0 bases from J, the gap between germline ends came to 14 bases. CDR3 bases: TGTGCCAGCAGCCGTGGGCGCACAATGAACACTGAAGCTTTCTTT. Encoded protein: CASSRGRTMNTEAFF. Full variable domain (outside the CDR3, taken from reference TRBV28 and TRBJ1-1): DVKVTQSSRYLVKRTGEKVFLECVQDMDHENMFWYRQDPGLGLRLIYFSYDVKMKEKGDIPEGYSVSREKKERFSLILESASTNQTSMYLCASSRGRTMNTEAFFGQGTRLTVV.

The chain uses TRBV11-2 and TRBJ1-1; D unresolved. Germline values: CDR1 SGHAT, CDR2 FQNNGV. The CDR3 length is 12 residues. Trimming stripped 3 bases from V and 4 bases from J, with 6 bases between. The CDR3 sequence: CASSLAGTEAFF. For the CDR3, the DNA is TGTGCCAGCAGCTTGGCGGGCACTGAAGCTTTCTTT.